Listed below are T cell receptor beta chains from one sample, sequenced in a study of cytomegalovirus exposure and HLA in healthy donors. Sequenced by immunoSEQ multiplex PCR; TCRdb stores in-frame clones only, minus some. There are 200,000 to 250,000 clones in the sample; roughly four fifths occur only once, and roughly 7.4% lies in the top ten. The specimen was PBMCs. The receptors were sampled from a woman aged 55-69 years in good health and CMV-seropositive. Each CDR3 is given without its conserved first and last residue.

>TRBJ1-1|TRBV11-2
ASSFQMNTEAF
>TRBJ2-7|TRBV6-5
ASSWGLGYEQY
>TRBJ2-7|TRBV19
ASSSGSWWEQY
>TRBJ2-2|TRBV19
ASRPSSGTGELF
>TRBJ2-5|TRBV6-1
ASRDRTFQETQY
>TRBJ1-2|TRBV5-1
ASSADSNYGYT
>TRBJ2-1|TRBV4-1
ASSQDSARSSYNEQF
>TRBJ1-1|TRBV5-1
ASRGQGALNTEAF
>TRBJ2-1|TRBV10-3
AIASGSSYNEQF
>TRBJ1-1|TRBV5-1
ASSLARENTEAF
>TRBJ1-2|TRBV5-4
ASSLDRGDYGYT
>TRBJ1-2|TRBV18
ASSQGADYGYT
>TRBJ2-1|TRBV5-1
ASSLGGLAGAGEQF
>TRBJ2-7|TRBV13
ASSFRQGTSYEQY
>TRBJ2-1|TRBV28
ASSLYPDREPYNEQF
>TRBJ1-3|TRBV4-1
ASSQGRRSSGNTIY
>TRBJ2-1|TRBV6-4
ASSPKNGGRNEQF
>TRBJ2-1|TRBV5-1
ASYRAGNEQF
>TRBJ1-2|TRBV25-1
ASSPRQKLYGYT
>TRBJ1-3|TRBV2
ASSEGAGGTLGNTIY
>TRBJ1-1|TRBV14
ASSHRRDTNTEAF
>TRBJ2-7|TRBV6-1
ASSAGILRDEQY
>TRBJ1-1|TRBV19
ASSMRGTEAF
>TRBJ2-5|TRBV14
ASSQDRGLWETQY
>TRBJ2-5|TRBV5-1
ASSSRTSGVQETQY
>TRBJ2-2|TRBV19
ASSSRTSGVIGELF
>TRBJ1-1|TRBV18
ASSPQAGDDTEAF
>TRBJ1-2|TRBV5-1
ANSLTPQQGYT
>TRBJ2-3|TRBV19
ASSTTGISTDTQY
>TRBJ2-4|TRBV28
ASSLGGAKNIQY
>TRBJ2-2|TRBV19
ASSKGGNTGELF
>TRBJ2-5|TRBV11-2
ASNLVGTAQETQY
>TRBJ2-6|TRBV28
ASRTTGANVLT
>TRBJ2-7|TRBV28
ASRPFNQHYSYEQY
>TRBJ2-2|TRBV29-1
SVGTGGITGELF
>TRBJ1-1|TRBV19
ARADRGGITEAF
>TRBJ2-1|TRBV5-4
ASSSTTGGYNEQF
>TRBJ2-3|TRBV6-4
ASKLKLNRGVRSTDTQY
>TRBJ2-3|TRBV27
ASSWTGGFLAGSTDTQY
>TRBJ1-1|TRBV14
ASSQKGISRNTEAF
>TRBJ2-7|TRBV5-1
ASSPGGVTGAFYEQY